This TCR beta chain was captured by sequencing in a study of cytomegalovirus exposure and HLA in healthy donors. Across the study: Of around 410 genotyped donors, roughly 80% grouped in the Caucasian-associated ancestry cluster.

This clone appeared a few times. Its target is unknown. Study results and limitations: Through in vitro validation, a few CMV-associated chains were shown to be specific for CMV antigens. Follow-up analysis later connected one missense variant in DCLRE1C with trimming of TCR beta V- and J-genes. The likely origin of a cluster of highly shared sequence variants was a sequencing artifact.

13 Jbeta primers and 60 Vbeta primers were used for the PCR. Clones were sequenced by immunoSEQ multiplex PCR, and TCRdb holds only the in-frame ones, with some missing. Of fewer than 95,000 clones listed, around 81% were seen once; the top ten hold about 0.5%. V dropped 4 bases and J dropped 2 bases, with 17 bases sitting between them. Germline assignment: CDR1 SGDLS and CDR2 YYNGEE. The CDR3 has 16 amino acids. The chain couples TRBV9 to TRBJ2-3; weak D call: TRBD2 (6 bases). The source is a man aged 25-40 years in good health and CMV-seronegative. Sample: PBMCs. In DNA, the CDR3 is TGTGCCAGCAGCCCAACTAGCCCGACTTCCACAGATACGCAGTATTTT. Protein sequence: CASSPTSPTSTDTQYF.